These 23 T cell receptor beta chains were all obtained from the same sample, sequenced in a study of blood T cell repertoires in COVID-19 (dated by TCRdb to about 2020). The library was produced with the immunoSEQ multiplex PCR assay. Drawn from immuneACCESS, this table holds only the in-frame rearrangements with V and J called that TCRdb kept. Clones are partly lost; checked studies trace under half to an unresolved V gene and leave the rest unexplained. Counted in this sample were around 300,000 clones; under 90% of them appeared once. Of the sample, under 2.5% falls within the top ten clones. The specimen was PBMCs or T cells enriched from blood (not recorded which). Receptors originate from an older woman who had recovered from COVID-19.

The rearrangement joins TRBV10-3 to TRBJ2-7; TRBD2 matches 8 bases. The V segment lost 2 bases and the J segment 0 bases; nucleotides outside the gene matches: 0. Germline assignment: CDR1 ENHRY and CDR2 SYGVKD. The CDR3 runs 14 residues. In nucleotides, the CDR3 is TGTGCCATCAGTGAGGGACTAGCCTCCTACGAGCAGTACTTC. The encoded protein is CAISEGLASYEQYF.

The CDR3 coding sequence is TGTGCCTGGAGTTTGGGGCCCCCGGGCGAGCAGTACTTC. Translated: CAWSLGPPGEQYF. The genes are TRBV30 and TRBJ2-7, with D perhaps matching TRBD1 (5 bases). Germline values: CDR1 GTSNPN, CDR2 SVGIG (reference sequence). Between the trimmed V and J ends, which lost 2 bases and 6 bases, there was a span of 14 bases. The CDR3 runs to 13 residues.

This clone was counted between two and nine times. The chain has TRBV28 and TRBJ1-5, with 8 nucleotides matching TRBD1. The germline CDR1 and CDR2 sequences are MDHEN and SYDVKM. This CDR3 has 15 residues. V lost 3 bases and J lost 9; bases outside the gene matches: 10. CDR3 in DNA: TGTGCCAGCAGTTTGGACAGGGTGAAGAGGAGGCCCCAGCATTTT. It codes for CASSLDRVKRRPQHF.

This chain connects TRBV7-8 to TRBJ1-5; 8 nucleotides agree with TRBD1. J was trimmed by 0 bases and V by 4 bases; bases with no gene match: 8. The CDR3 consists of 17 residues. Germline-derived CDR1 and CDR2 are SGHVS and FQNEAQ. The CDR3 nucleotides are TGTGCCAGCAGCTCAACGACAGGGGCCCTTAGCAATCAGCCCCAGCATTTT. The encoded protein is CASSSTTGALSNQPQHF.

This clone has only one observation. This chain connects TRBV18 to TRBJ2-1, with 7 bases aligning to TRBD1. The CDR3 length is 15 residues. Germline V CDR1 and CDR2: KGHSH, LQKENI. V trimming: 3 bases; J trimming: 1 base; junction bases outside the gene matches: 3. CDR3 nucleotide sequence: TGTGCCAGCTCACCCGGGACAGCTTCCTACAATGAGCAGTTCTTC. Its protein product is CASSPGTASYNEQFF.

This rearrangement joins TRBV10-3 to TRBJ1-1; D may be TRBD1 (6 bases). The CDR3 loop spans 14 amino acids. V lost 4 bases and J 6 bases, leaving 15 bases between the germline ends. CDR1 ENHRY and CDR2 SYGVKD come from the germline V gene. Here the CDR3 reads CAISVTRQAAEAFF. In DNA, the CDR3 is TGTGCCATCAGTGTCACTAGACAGGCCGCTGAAGCTTTCTTT.

This clone has just a few counts. CDR3 protein: CASAGQGAMNTEAFF. CDR3 nucleotides: TGTGCCAGCGCGGGACAGGGGGCGATGAACACTGAAGCTTTCTTT. The chain couples TRBV7-9 to TRBJ1-1; the match to TRBD1 covers 12 bases. Germline V gene data show CDR1 as SEHNR and CDR2 as FQNEAQ (reference sequence). The CDR3 covers 15 residues. V lost 8 bases, J lost 0 bases, and 4 bases stayed unmatched.

This clone was found many times. The gene calls are TRBV4-2 and TRBJ2-7; the D is unclear. This CDR3 is 13 amino acids long. Trimming removed 0 bases from V and 9 bases from J, with 12 bases in between. Germline V gene data show CDR1 as LGHNA and CDR2 as YNFKEQ. Written as DNA, the CDR3 is TGTGCCAGCAGCCAAGATAGGAGTACGGGGCAGTACTTC. Its translation: CASSQDRSTGQYF.

The chain joins TRBV9 to TRBJ2-2; 10 bases agree with TRBD2. The CDR3 runs 16 residues. The V and J ends lost 0 bases and 3 bases, in that order; junction bases with no gene match: 2. The V gene's germline CDR1 is SGDLS and CDR2 YYNGEE. CDR3 coding DNA: TGTGCCAGCAGCGTAGAACTAGCGGGGTACACCGGGGAGCTGTTTTTT. This sequence encodes CASSVELAGYTGELFF. Drawing the rest from reference TRBV9 and TRBJ2-2, the complete variable domain is DSGVTQTPKHLITATGQRVTLRCSPRSGDLSVYWYQQSLDQGLQFLIQYYNGEERAKGNILERFSAQQFPDLHSELNLSSLELGDSALYFCASSVELAGYTGELFFGEGSRLTVL.

This clone was picked up a small number of times. The chain employs TRBV10-3 and TRBJ2-7; D is possibly TRBD1 (5 bases). Germline CDR1 reads ENHRY; CDR2 reads SYGVKD. This CDR3 has 15 amino acids. Deletions cut 3 bases from V and 4 bases from J, with 16 bases between. The CDR3 DNA sequence: TGTGCCATCAGTGATTCGGGCAGGTCAGGGTACGAGCAGTACTTC. Protein: CAISDSGRSGYEQYF.

This clone occurred once. The chain joins TRBV5-1 to TRBJ1-4; D remains ambiguous. The V gene lost 1 base and the J gene lost 7 bases, with 11 bases spanning the gap. Germline assignment: CDR1 SGHRS and CDR2 YFSETQ. The CDR3 length is 14 residues. Here the CDR3 reads CASSLNARGEKLFF. The DNA of the CDR3 is TGCGCCAGCAGCTTGAACGCCCGGGGTGAAAAACTGTTTTTT. Combining the CDR3 with reference TRBV5-1 and TRBJ1-4 gives the whole variable domain KAGVTQTPRYLIKTRGQQVTLSCSPISGHRSVSWYQQTPGQGLQFLFEYFSETQRNKGNFPGRFSGRQFSNSRSEMNVSTLELGDSALYLCASSLNARGEKLFFGSGTQLSVL.

V usage is TRBV13 and J usage is TRBJ2-2; maybe TRBD2 (5 bases). V was pared by 5 bases and J by 0 bases, with 13 bases between. CDR1 and CDR2 from the germline V gene are PRHDT and FYEKMQ (reference sequence). The CDR3 spans 16 residues. Written as DNA, the CDR3 is TGTGCCAGCAGCCCCCCAAGAGCGGCGAACACCGGGGAGCTGTTTTTT. The encoded protein is CASSPPRAANTGELFF. The whole variable domain, filled in from reference TRBV13 and TRBJ2-2, reads AAGVIQSPRHLIKEKRETATLKCYPIPRHDTVYWYQQGPGQDPQFLISFYEKMQSDKGSIPDRFSAQQFSDYHSELNMSSLELGDSALYFCASSPPRAANTGELFFGEGSRLTVL.

The count of this clone is one. V and J are TRBV4-1 and TRBJ1-1; possible D gene TRBD1, 5 bases. The CDR3 is made up of 14 amino acids. Germline V lookup: CDR1 MGHRA, CDR2 YSYEKL. Trimming left V 4 bases short and J 3 bases short, with 12 bases between. CDR3 in DNA: TGCGCCAGCAGCCGGGGGAGGTTCGACACTGAAGCTTTCTTT. Translating it yields CASSRGRFDTEAFF.

The chain employs TRBV4-2 and TRBJ2-2; D ambiguous. Germline V gene data show CDR1 as LGHNA and CDR2 as YNFKEQ. V was trimmed by 4 bases and J by 7 bases, leaving 19 bases between them. The CDR3 runs 16 residues. The CDR3 bases are TGTGCCAGCAGCCGCAAGTCATGGGCCAGTGGCGGGGAGCTGTTTTTT. Encoded protein: CASSRKSWASGGELFF.

The chain links TRBV7-3 to TRBJ2-1; D is uncertain. CDR1 is SGHTA and CDR2 is FQGTGA in the germline V gene. V gave up 5 bases and J gave up 3 bases, with 14 bases separating them. This CDR3 region has 15 residues. The CDR3 DNA follows: TGTGCCAGCAGCCCGGCGGCGCGGAACTACAATGAGCAGTTCTTC. Translating gives CASSPAARNYNEQFF.

V gene TRBV5-1 combines with J gene TRBJ2-2; D is ambiguous. This CDR3 contains 15 residues. The ends were cut back, 2 bases at V and 5 bases at J, with 13 bases in the middle. Per germline, CDR1 SGHRS and CDR2 YFSETQ. For the CDR3, the DNA is TGCGCCAGCAGCTTAAGTTCCCTAGAGACCGGGGAGCTGTTTTTT. It codes for CASSLSSLETGELFF. The whole variable domain, filled in from reference TRBV5-1 and TRBJ2-2, reads KAGVTQTPRYLIKTRGQQVTLSCSPISGHRSVSWYQQTPGQGLQFLFEYFSETQRNKGNFPGRFSGRQFSNSRSEMNVSTLELGDSALYLCASSLSSLETGELFFGEGSRLTVL.

The gene calls are TRBV9 and TRBJ1-1; D is perhaps TRBD1 (6 bases). The CDR3 has 18 residues. Per the germline V gene, CDR1 is SGDLS and CDR2 is YYNGEE. V was shortened by 3 bases and J by 1 base, with 22 bases between the two germline ends. The CDR3 sequence is CASSEAATGRQGNTEAFF. The CDR3 nucleotides are TGTGCCAGCAGCGAGGCAGCGACAGGACGGCAGGGGAACACTGAAGCTTTCTTT.

This clone was picked up one time. The rearrangement uses TRBV2 and TRBJ1-4; no firm D call. With 7 bases removed from V and 8 bases from J, the gap between germline ends came to 11 bases. The CDR3 has 12 amino acids. Germline V gene lookup returns CDR1 SNHLY and CDR2 FYNNEI. CDR3 region: CASKEGWEKLFF. DNA for the CDR3: TGTGCCAGCAAGGAGGGCTGGGAAAAACTGTTTTTT. Full variable domain (outside the CDR3, taken from reference TRBV2 and TRBJ1-4): EPEVTQTPSHQVTQMGQEVILRCVPISNHLYFYWYRQILGQKVEFLVSFYNNEISEKSEIFDDQFSVERPDGSNFTLKIRSTKLEDSAMYFCASKEGWEKLFFGSGTQLSVL.

This clone was recorded once. The chain is built from TRBV5-5 and TRBJ2-7, with D perhaps matching TRBD1 (6 bases). Germline CDR1 and CDR2: SGHKS and YYEKEE (reference sequence). This CDR3 comprises 14 residues. V was pared by 6 bases and J by 2 bases, with 15 bases between. The CDR3, as DNA: TGTGCCAGCACCATACAGGGTGGCCCCTACGAGCAGTACTTC. Residues: CASTIQGGPYEQYF.

The chain is built from TRBV7-3 and TRBJ1-1; D is unclear. Germline-derived CDR1 and CDR2 are SGHTA and FQGTGA. There are 14 residues in the CDR3. Trimming left V 1 base short and J 6 bases short, with 12 bases between. Written as DNA, the CDR3 is TGTGCCAGCAGCTTAAGAGGATATCCGTCTGAAGCTTTCTTT. Translated: CASSLRGYPSEAFF.

The V gene is TRBV10-1, the J gene TRBJ2-3; the match to TRBD2 covers 14 bases. Germline CDR1 WNHNN, CDR2 SYGVQD (reference sequence). This CDR3 comprises 19 residues. Trimming took 4 bases from V and 2 from J; bases not matched to a gene: 11. The CDR3 sequence: CASSGGRTSGGSITDTQYF. The DNA of the CDR3 is TGCGCCAGCAGTGGGGGCCGGACTAGCGGGGGGTCTATCACAGATACGCAGTATTTT.

V is TRBV9 and J is TRBJ1-4, with TRBD1 matching 7 bases. CDR3 size: 15 residues. V dropped 3 bases and J dropped 5; count of bases not matched to a gene: 7. Germline V gene lookup returns CDR1 SGDLS and CDR2 YYNGEE. CDR3 nucleotides: TGTGCCAGCAGCGCTTGGGACAGCCCCAATGAAAAACTGTTTTTT. This encodes CASSAWDSPNEKLFF.

The chain recombines TRBV3-1 (or the pseudogene TRBV3-2) with TRBJ2-7; 7 bases are a match to TRBD2. The CDR3 runs to 17 residues. The V gene end was trimmed by 5 bases and the J gene end by 7 bases; junction bases not matched to a gene: 20. Germline CDR1 is LGHDT and CDR2 is YNNKEL (reference sequence). This chain's CDR3 is CASSFQMGGYPLEEQYF. In nucleotides, the CDR3 is TGTGCCAGCAGCTTTCAAATGGGAGGGTATCCCCTTGAAGAGCAGTACTTC.